This T cell receptor (beta chain) was profiled in a study of control samples from healthy donors and cancer patients (dated by TCRdb to 2020 to 2021). The V and J ends are trimmed by 0 bases and 2 bases, leaving 13 bases between them. Taken from cysteine to phenylalanine, the CDR3 has 16 residues. The CDR3 DNA has 48 bases and is translated from base 1. Per the germline V gene, SGHTA is the CDR1 and FQGNSA is the CDR2. Regarding this clone: The specificity of this receptor is unknown. No base qualities exist here, and no much larger clone lies one base off it.

The library relied on the immunoSEQ multiplex PCR assay. This is the immuneACCESS table as TCRdb keeps it, with only in-frame sequences that have V and J called. A part of the clones is gone; compared with another copy, unresolved V genes explain less than half, and the rest is unexplained. Present in this sample are roughly 30,000 clones, 85% to 95% of which were seen just once. About 1.5% of the sample is in the top ten clones. The sequence was obtained from a middle-aged man with colorectal cancer. The specimen was PBMCs. This chain is built from TRBV7-2 and TRBJ2-5, and perhaps TRBD2 as D gene, on 5 matching bases. The DNA is as follows: TGTGCCAGCAGCTTAGCGAGCGGAGCCACTCAAGAGACCCAGTACTTC. This encodes CASSLASGATQETQYF.